What follows is one T cell receptor beta chain and its context. The data were produced by immunoSEQ multiplex PCR, yet TCRdb's version contains in-frame clones alone and is incomplete. The table includes more than 1,500 clones, about 64% detected once. The sample comes from a study of T cells after posttransplantation cyclophosphamide. Busulfan-fludarabine conditioning, marrow transplant, and cyclophosphamide on days +3 and +4 were administered. The receptor's source is a young adult male patient who received an allogeneic stem cell transplant from a related donor, was CMV-positive, and had acute GVHD only. The graft donor may account for some of the T cells. The sequences come from CD8+ T cells sorted from PBMCs, collected after allogeneic stem cell transplant with posttransplant cyclophosphamide.

CDR3: CASSISPASTDTQYF. The CDR3 DNA reads as TGTGCCAGTAGTATTAGCCCAGCTAGCACAGATACGCAGTATTTT. The rearrangement joins TRBV19 to TRBJ2-3; unclear D gene. V lost 3 bases and J lost 0, with 10 bases in between. The germline V gene encodes CDR1 LNHDA and CDR2 SQIVND (reference sequence). The CDR3 is made up of 15 amino acids.